This T cell receptor beta chain was identified in a study of OX40 agonist ivuxolimab in advanced cancers. With respect to the entire study: Ivuxolimab, which targeted the costimulatory receptor OX40 (CD134), was an agonistic, fully human IgG2 monoclonal antibody. The purpose of peripheral TCRbeta sequencing was to test whether ivuxolimab changed TCR sequence diversity and led to clonal T-cell expansion. Among the roughly 52 dose-escalation patients, some 20 had hepatocellular carcinoma, approximately 15 melanoma, 9 renal cell carcinoma and 9 head and neck cancer. Patients were allowed to have had prior anti-PD-1, anti-PD-L1 or anti-CTLA-4 therapy, and around 41% of the dose-escalation patients had previously received checkpoint inhibitors. Intravenous ivuxolimab was administered to patients every 2 weeks at six dose levels: 0.01, 0.1, 0.3, 1.5, 3 and 10 mg/kg. In the dose-escalation cohort, roughly 80% of patients were male, and the mean age was approximately 60 years, with a range of about 20 to 79. Partial responses occurred in three dose-escalation patients: two with cutaneous melanoma and one with hepatocellular carcinoma. The paper covers the monotherapy dose-escalation part of the phase I ivuxolimab trial, which included N ≈ 57 patients. The paper's findings and limits, for the study overall: Low levels of normalized T-cell clonal expansion were also seen in some nonresponding patients. After ivuxolimab, CD8+ T cells had more expanded clones than CD4+ T cells on average. Clonal expansion of both CD4+ and CD8+ blood T cells was observed from baseline to week 6 at doses 0.1 to 3.0 mg/kg. Partial responders in the 0.1-3.0 mg/kg groups had among the lowest normalized peripheral clonal expansion, especially among CD8+ T cells. Antigen specificity was not determined for the clonally expanded peripheral T cells.

This clone was seen a handful of times. Its antigen specificity is not known. Base qualities are missing; no much larger clone stands one base away. The trial excluded patients who had a history of autoimmune disease or were on systemic immunosuppression. Peripheral blood for TCR sequencing was collected from all dose cohorts at baseline, on cycle 4 day 1, and on cycle 7 day 1. Samples came from an open-label, multicenter, first-in-human phase I dose-escalation trial of ivuxolimab. Adults with locally advanced or metastatic melanoma, renal cell carcinoma, hepatocellular carcinoma or head and neck squamous cell carcinoma were enrolled in the trial. Before TCR sequencing, CD4+ T cells and CD8+ T cells from peripheral blood were sorted into separate populations. The V and J ends are trimmed by 2 bases and 7 bases, leaving 11 bases between them. From the germline V gene (reference sequence), CDR1 is WNHNN and CDR2 is SYGVQD. Reading from cysteine to phenylalanine, the CDR3 counts 13 amino acids. The CDR3 DNA has 39 bases and is translated from base 1.

To sequence the TCRbeta CDR3 region, genomic DNA was isolated from the sorted cells. TCRbeta CDR3 regions were sequenced using the immunoSEQ Assay. What TCRdb holds here is the immuneACCESS table cut down to in-frame rearrangements. Part of the clones is not present; checked against another copy, under half of the missing clones reflect an unresolved V gene, and the others are unexplained. The sample includes under 150,000 clones, with 75% to 90% observed a single time. The ten biggest clones cover around 0.53% of the sample. The chain is assembled from TRBV10-1 and TRBJ1-1; the D gene cannot be resolved reliably. This TCR was recovered from an adult with an advanced solid tumor such as melanoma, head and neck, liver or kidney cancer. Sequencing was performed on CD4+ or CD8+ T cells sorted from blood, taken in a trial of the OX40 agonist ivuxolimab. The CDR3 region reads CASSEATDVEAFF. The nucleotides are TGCGCCAGCAGTGAGGCAACAGATGTTGAAGCTTTCTTT.